The clone carrying this TCR beta chain was observed once. This sample includes further DNA sequences coding for the same CDR3. This sample was taken from a study of shared clonotypes between healthy human individuals. The CDR3 is 11 residues long. Trimming removed 3 bases at V and 1 base at J, with 0 bases between. The germline gives CDR1 MNHNS, CDR2 SASEGT. Only in-frame clones appear in the TCRdb table, and some are missing; sequencing was by immunoSEQ multiplex PCR. Among more than 2 million clones listed, approximately 94% were seen once. Sequenced sample: naive CD4+ T cells sorted from blood. Subset specified: CD45RA+ positively selected. The V and J genes are TRBV6-1 and TRBJ1-2; unclear D gene. The origin of this receptor is a young man in good health. In nucleotides, the CDR3 is TGTGCCAGCAGTGATAACTATGGCTACACCTTC. It translates to CASSDNYGYTF.